This TCR beta chain was retrieved from a study of PD-L1 blockade in urothelial cancer. About the research overall: The study started patients on atezolizumab around 2014, giving 1,200 mg intravenously every 3 weeks.

The data were produced by immunoSEQ multiplex PCR, yet TCRdb's version contains in-frame clones alone and is incomplete. Here the sample spans 60,000 or so clones, roughly 87% being singletons. This CDR3 contains 13 residues. The germline gives CDR1 WNHNN, CDR2 SYGVQD (reference sequence). V lost 0 bases, J lost 12 bases, and 15 bases lay in between. The source is a man in his 70s with urothelial cancer. The sample here was PBMCs, taken around atezolizumab (anti-PD-L1) treatment. The V gene is TRBV10-1, the J gene TRBJ2-7, with D perhaps TRBD1 (6 bases). In DNA form, the CDR3 reads TGCGCCAGCAGTGAGTCGACAGGAAAGGGTTCGTACTTC. It yields the protein CASSESTGKGSYF.